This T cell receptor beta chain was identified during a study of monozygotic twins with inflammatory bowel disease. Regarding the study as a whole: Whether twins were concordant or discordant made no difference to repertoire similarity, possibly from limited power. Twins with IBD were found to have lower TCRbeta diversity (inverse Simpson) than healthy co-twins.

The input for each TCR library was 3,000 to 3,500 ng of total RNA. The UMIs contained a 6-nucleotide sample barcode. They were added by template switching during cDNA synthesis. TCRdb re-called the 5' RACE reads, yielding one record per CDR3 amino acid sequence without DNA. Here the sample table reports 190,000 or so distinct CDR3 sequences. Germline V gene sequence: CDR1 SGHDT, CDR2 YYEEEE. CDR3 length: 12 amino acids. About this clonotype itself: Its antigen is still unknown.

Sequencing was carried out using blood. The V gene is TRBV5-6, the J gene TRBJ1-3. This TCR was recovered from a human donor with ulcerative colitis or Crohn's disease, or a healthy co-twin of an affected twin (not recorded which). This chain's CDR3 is CASSLQSDTIYF. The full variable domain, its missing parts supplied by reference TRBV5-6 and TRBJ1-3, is DAGVTQSPTHLIKTRGQQVTLRCSPKSGHDTVSWYQQALGQGPQFIFQYYEEEERQRGNFPDRFSGHQFPNYSSELNVNALLLGDSALYLCASSLQSDTIYFGEGSWLTVV.